This paragraph reports one T cell receptor beta chain. This specimen comes from a study of CD8 T cells in Susac syndrome. RNA in amounts of roughly 0.5 to 1 ug was reverse transcribed with random hexamers. TCRdb re-analysed the immunoSEQ multiplex PCR reads in MiXCR, keeping a single row per CDR3 protein. The repertoire holds roughly 180,000 distinct CDR3 sequences, with roughly 94% as singletons. The CDR3 loop spans 15 amino acids. V was clipped by 0 bases and J by 4 bases; unmatched bases: 3. The germline CDR1 and CDR2 sequences are LGHNT and FRNRAP. The rearrangement links TRBV12-5 to TRBJ2-1; the match to TRBD2 covers 7 bases. This clonotype was sampled from a human donor with Susac syndrome. The sample comprised CD4+ T cells from PBMCs. CDR3 amino acids: CASGLVPSGYNEQFF. CDR3 bases: TGTGCTAGTGGTTTGGTCCCTAGCGGATACAATGAGCAGTTCTTC.